What follows are 10 T cell receptor beta chains derived from one specimen sequenced in a study of cytotoxic CD8 clonotypes in ibrutinib-treated CLL. The table came from immunoSEQ multiplex PCR; TCRdb's copy has only in-frame clones and leaves some out. The table lists some 200,000 clones, 65% to 80% of them singletons, with 5.9% in the top ten. The sample in question was PBMCs, obtained after 12 months of ibrutinib treatment. These receptors all stem from a human donor with chronic lymphocytic leukemia.

The V call is TRBV10-2, the J call TRBJ2-3, with 8 bases aligning to TRBD1. CDR1 is WSHSY, CDR2 SAAADI, per germline. Losses at the gene ends were 6 bases for V and 4 bases for J; bases not matched to a gene: 9. This CDR3 has 15 amino acids. The CDR3 spells CASSPPGQGSDTQYF. CDR3 sequence (DNA): TGCGCCAGCAGCCCCCCCGGACAGGGCTCAGATACGCAGTATTTT.

This chain uses TRBV19 with TRBJ2-3; TRBD2 matches 10 bases. In germline, CDR1 is LNHDA, CDR2 SQIVND (reference sequence). This CDR3 comprises 15 residues. V trimming: 5 bases; J trimming: 2 bases; junction bases outside the gene matches: 4. The CDR3 DNA reads as TGTGCCAGTAGTCGAGCGGGGGGGTTCACAGATACGCAGTATTTT. It encodes CASSRAGGFTDTQYF.

This clone was counted between two and nine times. The chain recombines TRBV6-5 with TRBJ2-7; 8 nucleotides agree with TRBD2. This CDR3 spans 15 amino acids. Germline-derived CDR1 and CDR2 are MNHEY and SVGAGI. V shed 0 bases, J shed 3 bases, and the junction held 4 bases outside the gene matches. The CDR3 is CASSYSSGGFYEQYF. DNA for the CDR3: TGTGCCAGCAGTTACTCCAGCGGGGGCTTCTACGAGCAGTACTTC.

J is TRBJ2-6 and V is TRBV30, with D possibly being TRBD2 (5 bases). This CDR3 comprises 15 residues. Trimming removed 0 bases from V and 0 bases from J, with 6 bases in between. In germline, CDR1 is GTSNPN, CDR2 SVGIG (reference sequence). DNA of the CDR3: TGTGCCTGGAGTGTGGACTTCTCTGGGGCCAACGTCCTGACTTTC. As protein: CAWSVDFSGANVLTF. Drawing the rest from reference TRBV30 and TRBJ2-6, the complete variable domain is SQTIHQWPATLVQPVGSPLSLECTVEGTSNPNLYWYRQAAGRGLQLLFYSVGIGQISSEVPQNLSASRPQDRQFILSSKKLLLSDSGFYLCAWSVDFSGANVLTFGAGSRLTVL.

The chain couples TRBV7-3 to TRBJ1-2, with D possibly TRBD1 on 5 matching bases. Looked up from germline, CDR1 is SGHTA and CDR2 is FQGTGA. The length of the CDR3 is 18 residues. The V gene lost 0 bases and the J gene lost 3 bases, with 20 bases spanning the gap. CDR3: CASSLTVGGAREYYGYTF. CDR3 DNA sequence: TGTGCCAGCAGCTTAACCGTGGGAGGGGCCAGGGAATACTATGGCTACACCTTC.

The J gene is TRBJ2-7, the V gene TRBV30; 12 nucleotides align to TRBD2. V dropped 3 bases and J dropped 3; count of bases not matched to a gene: 6. From germline, CDR1 is GTSNPN and CDR2 SVGIG (reference sequence). The CDR3 contains 15 residues. The CDR3 reads CAWSSGLAGLYEQYF. In nucleotides, the CDR3 is TGTGCCTGGAGCTCCGGACTAGCGGGGCTCTACGAGCAGTACTTC.

V is TRBV15 and J is TRBJ2-2; 9 bases line up with TRBD1. Germline assignment: CDR1 LNHNV and CDR2 YYDKDF (reference sequence). CDR3 length: 16 residues. The V segment lost 4 bases and the J segment 4 bases; nucleotides outside the gene matches: 7. CDR3 in DNA: TGTGCCACCAGCAAGGGCGGGACAGGGAGCACCGGGGAGCTGTTTTTT. This gives the protein CATSKGGTGSTGELFF.

This clone was observed a handful of times. This chain uses TRBV5-5 with TRBJ2-1; 8 bases map to TRBD1. Germline CDR1 is SGHKS and CDR2 is YYEKEE (reference sequence). This CDR3 comprises 15 residues. The J segment lost 3 bases and the V segment lost 2 bases, leaving 4 bases of the junction unmatched. CDR3 loop: CASSFAGGIYNEQFF. In DNA, the CDR3 is TGTGCCAGCAGCTTCGCAGGGGGCATCTACAATGAGCAGTTCTTC.

The chain combines TRBV7-3 with TRBJ2-4; D may be TRBD2 (6 bases). V gave up 2 bases and J gave up 8 bases, with 13 bases separating them. The CDR3 is 14 amino acids. Germline V gene data show CDR1 as SGHTA and CDR2 as FQGTGA. The CDR3 DNA sequence: TGTGCCAGCAGCTTATTAGGAGGGAAGGACATTCAGTACTTC. Translating gives CASSLLGGKDIQYF.

The J gene is TRBJ2-5, the V gene TRBV27, with 9 bases that match TRBD2. The CDR3 contains 16 residues. Germline V gene lookup returns CDR1 MNHEY and CDR2 SMNVEV (reference sequence). V shed 3 bases and J 5 bases; nucleotides not matched to a gene: 10. CDR3 DNA sequence: TGTGCCAGCAGTTTCCCCTTTAGCGGGAGTAGGGAGACCCAGTACTTC. Translating it yields CASSFPFSGSRETQYF.